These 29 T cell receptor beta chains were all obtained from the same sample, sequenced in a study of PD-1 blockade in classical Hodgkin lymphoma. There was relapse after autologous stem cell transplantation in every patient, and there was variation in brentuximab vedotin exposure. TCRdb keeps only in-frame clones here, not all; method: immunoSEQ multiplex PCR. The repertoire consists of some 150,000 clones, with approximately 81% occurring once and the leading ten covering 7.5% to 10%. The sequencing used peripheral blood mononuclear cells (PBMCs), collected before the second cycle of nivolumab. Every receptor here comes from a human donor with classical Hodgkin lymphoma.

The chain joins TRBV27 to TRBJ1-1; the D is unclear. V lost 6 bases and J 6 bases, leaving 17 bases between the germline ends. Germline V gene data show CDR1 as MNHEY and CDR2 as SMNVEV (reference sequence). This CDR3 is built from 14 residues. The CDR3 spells CASSHPQAGSEAFF. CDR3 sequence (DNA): TGTGCCAGCAGCCACCCACAAGCGGGTTCTGAAGCTTTCTTT.

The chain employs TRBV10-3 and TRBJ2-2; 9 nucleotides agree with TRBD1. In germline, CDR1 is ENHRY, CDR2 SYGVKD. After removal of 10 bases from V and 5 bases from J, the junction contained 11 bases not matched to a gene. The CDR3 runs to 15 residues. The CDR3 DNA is TGTGCCAGCAGCGTACAGGGGGCCTTTACCGGGGAGCTGTTTTTT. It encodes CASSVQGAFTGELFF.

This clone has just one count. The CDR3 is CASSLVPVETQYF. CDR3 in DNA: TGTGCCAGCAGCTTGGTTCCCGTGGAGACCCAGTACTTC. This chain joins TRBV11-2 and TRBJ2-5; D unclear. CDR1 and CDR2 from the germline V gene are SGHAT and FQNNGV. This CDR3 spans 13 amino acids. The germline V and J ends were trimmed by 3 bases and 5 bases, with 10 bases remaining between them.

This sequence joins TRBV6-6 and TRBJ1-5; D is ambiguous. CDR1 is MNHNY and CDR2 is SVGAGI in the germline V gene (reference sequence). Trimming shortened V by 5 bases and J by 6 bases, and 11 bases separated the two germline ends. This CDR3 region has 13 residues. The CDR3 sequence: CASSRWKGQPQHF. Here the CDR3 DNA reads TGTGCCAGCAGTAGGTGGAAGGGTCAGCCCCAGCATTTT.

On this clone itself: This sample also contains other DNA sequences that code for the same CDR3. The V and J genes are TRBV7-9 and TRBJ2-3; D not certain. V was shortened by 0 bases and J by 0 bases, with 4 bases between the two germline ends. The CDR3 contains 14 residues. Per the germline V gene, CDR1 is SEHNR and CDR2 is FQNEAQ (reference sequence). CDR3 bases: TGTGCCAGCAGCTTAGCTACTAGCACAGATACGCAGTATTTT. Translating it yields CASSLATSTDTQYF. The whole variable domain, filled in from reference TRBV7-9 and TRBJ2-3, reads DTGVSQNPRHKITKRGQNVTFRCDPISEHNRLYWYRQTLGQGPEFLTYFQNEAQLEKSRLLSDRFSAERPKGSFSTLEIQRTEQGDSAMYLCASSLATSTDTQYFGPGTRLTVL.

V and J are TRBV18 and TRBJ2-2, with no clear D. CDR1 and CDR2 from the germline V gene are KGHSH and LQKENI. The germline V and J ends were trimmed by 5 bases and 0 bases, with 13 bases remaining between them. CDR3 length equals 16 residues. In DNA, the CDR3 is TGTGCCAGCTCAAACGTCGTAGTTCCGAACACCGGGGAGCTGTTTTTT. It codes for CASSNVVVPNTGELFF. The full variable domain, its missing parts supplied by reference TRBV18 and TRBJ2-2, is NAGVMQNPRHLVRRRGQEARLRCSPMKGHSHVYWYRQLPEEGLKFMVYLQKENIIDESGMPKERFSAEFPKEGPSILRIQQVVRGDSAAYFCASSNVVVPNTGELFFGEGSRLTVL.

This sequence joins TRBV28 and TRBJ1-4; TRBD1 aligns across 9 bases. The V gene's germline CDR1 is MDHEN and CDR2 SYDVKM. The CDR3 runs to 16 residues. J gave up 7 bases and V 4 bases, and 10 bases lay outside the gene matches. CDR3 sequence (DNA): TGTGCCAGCAGTTCCGCCGCCGGGACAGGGTTTGAAAAACTGTTTTTT. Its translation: CASSSAAGTGFEKLFF. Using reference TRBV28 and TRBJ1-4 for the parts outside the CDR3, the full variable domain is DVKVTQSSRYLVKRTGEKVFLECVQDMDHENMFWYRQDPGLGLRLIYFSYDVKMKEKGDIPEGYSVSREKKERFSLILESASTNQTSMYLCASSSAAGTGFEKLFFGSGTQLSVL.

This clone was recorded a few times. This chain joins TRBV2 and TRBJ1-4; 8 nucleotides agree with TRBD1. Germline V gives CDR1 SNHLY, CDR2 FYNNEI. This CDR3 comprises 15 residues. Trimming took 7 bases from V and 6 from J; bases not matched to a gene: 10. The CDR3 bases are TGTGCCAGCATCGGGACAGGCCGGGGTTATGAAAAACTGTTTTTT. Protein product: CASIGTGRGYEKLFF. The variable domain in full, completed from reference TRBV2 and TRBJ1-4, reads EPEVTQTPSHQVTQMGQEVILRCVPISNHLYFYWYRQILGQKVEFLVSFYNNEISEKSEIFDDQFSVERPDGSNFTLKIRSTKLEDSAMYFCASIGTGRGYEKLFFGSGTQLSVL.

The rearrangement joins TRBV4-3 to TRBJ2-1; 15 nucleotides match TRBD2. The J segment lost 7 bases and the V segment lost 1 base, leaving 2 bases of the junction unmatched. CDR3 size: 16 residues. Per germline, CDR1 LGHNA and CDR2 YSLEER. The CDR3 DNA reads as TGCGCCAGCAGCCAAGGGACTAGCGGGAGGGCGAATGAGCAGTTCTTC. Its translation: CASSQGTSGRANEQFF.

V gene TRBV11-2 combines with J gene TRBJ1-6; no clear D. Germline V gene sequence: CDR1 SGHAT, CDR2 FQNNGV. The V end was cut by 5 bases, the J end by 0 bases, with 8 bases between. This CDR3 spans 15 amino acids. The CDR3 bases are TGTGCCAGCAGCCCGCAGAGCTCCTATAATTCACCCCTCCACTTT. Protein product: CASSPQSSYNSPLHF.

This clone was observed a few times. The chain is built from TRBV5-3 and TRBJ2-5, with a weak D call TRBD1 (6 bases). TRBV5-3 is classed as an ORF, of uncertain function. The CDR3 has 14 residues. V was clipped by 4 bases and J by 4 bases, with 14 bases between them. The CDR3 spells CARSLGDNGETQYF. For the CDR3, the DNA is TGTGCCAGAAGCCTCGGGGACAACGGAGAGACCCAGTACTTC.

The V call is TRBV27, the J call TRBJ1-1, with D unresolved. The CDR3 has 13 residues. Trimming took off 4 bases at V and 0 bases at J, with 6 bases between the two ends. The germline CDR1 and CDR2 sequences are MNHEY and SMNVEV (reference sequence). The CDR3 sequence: CASSSSLNTEAFF. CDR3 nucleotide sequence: TGTGCCAGCAGTTCCTCGTTGAACACTGAAGCTTTCTTT.

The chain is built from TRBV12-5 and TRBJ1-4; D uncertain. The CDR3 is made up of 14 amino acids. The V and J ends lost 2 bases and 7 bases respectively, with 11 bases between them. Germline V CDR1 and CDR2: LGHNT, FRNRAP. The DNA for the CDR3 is TGTGCTAGTGGTTTGAACCCGGAGGGTGAAAAACTGTTTTTT. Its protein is CASGLNPEGEKLFF.

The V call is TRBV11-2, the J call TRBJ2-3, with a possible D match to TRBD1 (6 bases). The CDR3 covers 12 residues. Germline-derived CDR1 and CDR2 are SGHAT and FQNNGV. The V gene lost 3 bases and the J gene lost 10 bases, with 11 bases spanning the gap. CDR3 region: CASSFGQYPQYF. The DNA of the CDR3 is TGTGCCAGCAGCTTCGGACAGTACCCGCAGTATTTT.

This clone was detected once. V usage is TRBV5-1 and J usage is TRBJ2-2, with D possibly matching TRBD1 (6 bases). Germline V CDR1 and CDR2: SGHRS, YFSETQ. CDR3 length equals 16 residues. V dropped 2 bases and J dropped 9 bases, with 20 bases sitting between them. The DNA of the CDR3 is TGCGCCAGCAGCTTCCAGGGGCTAGGCCCACCGCGGGAGCTGTTTTTT. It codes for CASSFQGLGPPRELFF.

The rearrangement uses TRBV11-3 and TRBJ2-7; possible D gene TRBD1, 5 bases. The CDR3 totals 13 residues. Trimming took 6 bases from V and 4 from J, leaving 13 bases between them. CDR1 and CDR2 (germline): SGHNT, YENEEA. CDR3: CASSAYTGYEQYF. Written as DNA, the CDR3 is TGTGCCAGCAGTGCATATACAGGATACGAGCAGTACTTC.

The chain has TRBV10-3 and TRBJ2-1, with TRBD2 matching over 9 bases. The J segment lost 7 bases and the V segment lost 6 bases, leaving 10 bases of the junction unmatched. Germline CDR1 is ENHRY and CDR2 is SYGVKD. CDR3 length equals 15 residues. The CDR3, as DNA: TGTGCCATCAGCGCCCCGGGACTAGCCACTAATGAGCAGTTCTTC. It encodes CAISAPGLATNEQFF.

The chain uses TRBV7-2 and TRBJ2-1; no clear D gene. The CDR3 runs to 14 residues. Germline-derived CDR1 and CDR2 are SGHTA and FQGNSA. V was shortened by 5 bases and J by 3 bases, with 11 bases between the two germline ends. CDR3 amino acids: CASSTRARYNEQFF. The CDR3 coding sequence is TGTGCCAGCAGCACCCGGGCCCGCTACAATGAGCAGTTCTTC.

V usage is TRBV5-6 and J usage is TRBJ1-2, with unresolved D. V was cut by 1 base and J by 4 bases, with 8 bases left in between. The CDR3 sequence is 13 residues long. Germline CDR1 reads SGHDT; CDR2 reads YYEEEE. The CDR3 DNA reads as TGTGCCAGCAGCTTGCAGGTACCCTATGGCTACACCTTC. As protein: CASSLQVPYGYTF.

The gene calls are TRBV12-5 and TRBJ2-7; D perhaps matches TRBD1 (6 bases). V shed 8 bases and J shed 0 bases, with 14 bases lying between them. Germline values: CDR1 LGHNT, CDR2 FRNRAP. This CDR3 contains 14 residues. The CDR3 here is CASSLTGSSYEQYF. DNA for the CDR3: TGTGCTAGTTCGTTGACAGGTTCCTCCTACGAGCAGTACTTC.

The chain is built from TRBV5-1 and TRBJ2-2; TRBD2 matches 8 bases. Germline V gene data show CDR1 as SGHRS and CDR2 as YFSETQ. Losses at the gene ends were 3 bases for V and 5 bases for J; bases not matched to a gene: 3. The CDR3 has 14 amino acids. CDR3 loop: CASSSRGVTGELFF. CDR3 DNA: TGCGCCAGCAGCTCGCGGGGGGTGACCGGGGAGCTGTTTTTT.

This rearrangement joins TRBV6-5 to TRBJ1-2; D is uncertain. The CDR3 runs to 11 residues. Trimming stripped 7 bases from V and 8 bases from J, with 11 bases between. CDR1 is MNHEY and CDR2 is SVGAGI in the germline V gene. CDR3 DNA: TGTGCCAGCACCCCCGGGAGGGGCTACACCTTC. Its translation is CASTPGRGYTF.

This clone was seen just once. The CDR3 spells CASSAARDEGYGYTF. CDR3 in DNA: TGTGCCAGCAGCGCCGCCCGGGACGAAGGCTATGGCTACACCTTC. The chain has TRBV9 and TRBJ1-2; D possibly corresponds to TRBD1 (5 bases). The CDR3 consists of 15 residues. V was shortened by 3 bases and J by 4 bases, with 16 bases between the two germline ends. Germline V CDR1 and CDR2: SGDLS, YYNGEE.

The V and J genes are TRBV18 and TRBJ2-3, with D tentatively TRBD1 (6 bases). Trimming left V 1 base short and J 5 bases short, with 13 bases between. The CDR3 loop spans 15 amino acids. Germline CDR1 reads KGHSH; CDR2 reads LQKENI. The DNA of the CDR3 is TGTGCCAGCTCACCACAGGGACAAGGTCGAGATACGCAGTATTTT. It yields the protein CASSPQGQGRDTQYF.

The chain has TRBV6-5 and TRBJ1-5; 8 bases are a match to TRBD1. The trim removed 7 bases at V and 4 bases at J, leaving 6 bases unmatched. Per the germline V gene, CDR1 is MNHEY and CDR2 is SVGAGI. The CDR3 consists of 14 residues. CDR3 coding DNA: TGTGCCAGCACCTTTGGACAGGGAAATCAGCCCCAGCATTTT. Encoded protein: CASTFGQGNQPQHF.

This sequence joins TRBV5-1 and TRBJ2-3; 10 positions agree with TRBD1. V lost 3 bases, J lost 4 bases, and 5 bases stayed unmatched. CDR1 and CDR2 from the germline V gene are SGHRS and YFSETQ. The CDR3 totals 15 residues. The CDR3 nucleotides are TGCGCCAGCAGCTGGGACAGGGGAAATGCAGATACGCAGTATTTT. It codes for CASSWDRGNADTQYF.

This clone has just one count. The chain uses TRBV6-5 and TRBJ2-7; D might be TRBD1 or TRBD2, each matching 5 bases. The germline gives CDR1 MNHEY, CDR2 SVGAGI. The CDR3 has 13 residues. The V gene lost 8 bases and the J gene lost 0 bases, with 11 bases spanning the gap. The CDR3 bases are TGTGCCAGCTTCGGGACGGCCTCCTACGAGCAGTACTTC. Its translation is CASFGTASYEQYF.

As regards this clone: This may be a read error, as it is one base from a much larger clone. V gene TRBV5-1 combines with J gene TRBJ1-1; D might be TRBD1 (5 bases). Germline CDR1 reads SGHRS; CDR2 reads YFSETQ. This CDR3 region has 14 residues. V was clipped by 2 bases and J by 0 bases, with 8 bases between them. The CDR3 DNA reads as TGCGCCAGCAGCTTACAGGCTGTGAACACTGAAGCTTTCTTT. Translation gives CASSLQAVNTEAFF. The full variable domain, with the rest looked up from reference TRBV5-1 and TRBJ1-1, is KAGVTQTPRYLIKTRGQQVTLSCSPISGHRSVSWYQQTPGQGLQFLFEYFSETQRNKGNFPGRFSGRQFSNSRSEMNVSTLELGDSALYLCASSLQAVNTEAFFGQGTRLTVV.

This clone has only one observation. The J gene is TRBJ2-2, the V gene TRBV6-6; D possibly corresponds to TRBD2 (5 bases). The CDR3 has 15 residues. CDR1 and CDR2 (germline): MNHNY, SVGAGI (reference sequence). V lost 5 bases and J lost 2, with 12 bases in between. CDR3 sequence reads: CASSPISGNTGELFF. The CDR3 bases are TGTGCCAGCAGTCCCATCAGCGGTAACACCGGGGAGCTGTTTTTT.